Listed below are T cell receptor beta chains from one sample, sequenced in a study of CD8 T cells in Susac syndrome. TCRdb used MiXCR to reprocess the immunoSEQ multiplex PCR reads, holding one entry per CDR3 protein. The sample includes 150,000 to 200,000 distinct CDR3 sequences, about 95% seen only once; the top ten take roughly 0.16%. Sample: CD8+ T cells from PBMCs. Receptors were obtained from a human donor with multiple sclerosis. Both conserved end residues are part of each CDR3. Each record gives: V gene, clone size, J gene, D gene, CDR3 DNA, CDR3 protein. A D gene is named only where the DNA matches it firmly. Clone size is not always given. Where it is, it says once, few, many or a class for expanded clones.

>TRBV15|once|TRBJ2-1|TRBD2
TGTGCCACCAGCCCTATGGGCCTAGCGGGTCTCAATGAGCAGTTCTTC
CATSPMGLAGLNEQFF
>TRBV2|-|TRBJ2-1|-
TGTGCCAGCATGTGGTCCGACACCTACAATGAGCAGTTCTTC
CASMWSDTYNEQFF
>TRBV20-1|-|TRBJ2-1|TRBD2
TGCAGTGCTACTAGCGGGGCCTCCTACAATGAGCAGTTCTTC
CSATSGASYNEQFF
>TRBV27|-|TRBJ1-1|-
TGTGCCAGCAGTTCTGGACGGGATGAAGCTTTCTTT
CASSSGRDEAFF
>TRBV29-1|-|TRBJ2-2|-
TGCAGCGTTGAAGGTTACGGGGAGCTGTTTTTT
CSVEGYGELFF
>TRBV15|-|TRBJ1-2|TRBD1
TGTGCCACCCGTAAGACAGGGGAGTATGGCTACACCTTC
CATRKTGEYGYTF
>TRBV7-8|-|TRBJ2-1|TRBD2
TGTGCCAGCAGCGTCGGGACTAGAGCCTACAATGAGCAGTTCTTC
CASSVGTRAYNEQFF
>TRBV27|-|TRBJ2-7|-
TGTGCCAGCAGTTTAAAGACAGGCTCCTACGAGCAGTACTTC
CASSLKTGSYEQYF
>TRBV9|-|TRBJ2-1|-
TGTGCCAGCAGCGGAGACAGATACAATGAGCAGTTCTTC
CASSGDRYNEQFF
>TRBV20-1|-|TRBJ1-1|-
TGCAGTGCTAGGTCTGGGGAGGACACTGAAGCTTTCTTT
CSARSGEDTEAFF
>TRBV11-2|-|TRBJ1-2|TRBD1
TGTGCCAGCAGCTTAGTGGCTTCTGACAGGGCCTCTGGCTACACCTTC
CASSLVASDRASGYTF
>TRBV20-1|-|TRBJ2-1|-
TGCAGTGCTAGAGTAGGGGTAAAGTCCTACAATGAGCAGTTCTTC
CSARVGVKSYNEQFF
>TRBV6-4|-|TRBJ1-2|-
TGTGCCAGCAGTGACACCTATGGCTACACCTTC
CASSDTYGYTF
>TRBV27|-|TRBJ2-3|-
TGTGCCAGCAGTTTTTCTTTCGGCACAGATACGCAGTATTTT
CASSFSFGTDTQYF
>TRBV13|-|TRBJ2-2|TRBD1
TGTGCCACCGGACAGGGGGCGACCGGGGAGCTGTTTTTT
CATGQGATGELFF
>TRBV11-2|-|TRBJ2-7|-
TGTGCCAGCAGCTTCTCCACTAAGTTTGAGCAGTACTTC
CASSFSTKFEQYF
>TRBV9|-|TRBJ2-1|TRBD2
TGTGCCAGCAGCGTATTTGACGGGGGGGCTTCTGATGAGCAGTTCTTC
CASSVFDGGASDEQFF
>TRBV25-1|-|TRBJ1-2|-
TGTGCCAGCAGGACCTCAGGGGAAGGCTACACCTTC
CASRTSGEGYTF
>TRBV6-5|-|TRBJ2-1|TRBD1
TGTGCCAGCAGTAAGACAGGGACCAATGAGCAGTTCTTC
CASSKTGTNEQFF
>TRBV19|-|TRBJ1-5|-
TGTGCCAGTAGTACTAAGGGGGGCAATCAGCCCCAGCATTTT
CASSTKGGNQPQHF
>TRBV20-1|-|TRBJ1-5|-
TGCAGTGCTAGAGTATTAGGGCAGGAGAATCAGCCCCAGCATTTT
CSARVLGQENQPQHF
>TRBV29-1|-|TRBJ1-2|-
TGCAGCGTCGTAGACAGAGGCCCTGGCTACACCTTC
CSVVDRGPGYTF
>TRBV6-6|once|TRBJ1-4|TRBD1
TGTGCCAGCAGAACCGACAGGGTGCTGATTTTT
CASRTDRVLIF
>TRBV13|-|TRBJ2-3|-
TGTGCCAGCAGCCTGGGTCGCGGGGATACGCAGTATTTT
CASSLGRGDTQYF
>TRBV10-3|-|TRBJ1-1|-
TGTGCCATCAGTGAGTCGGGCAACGGGAACACTGAAGCTTTCTTT
CAISESGNGNTEAFF
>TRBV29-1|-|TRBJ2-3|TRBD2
TGCAGCGTTGTCTTCCGGGCTAGCGGGGGCACAGATACGCAGTATTTT
CSVVFRASGGTDTQYF
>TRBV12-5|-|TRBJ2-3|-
TGTGCTAGTGGTTTGTGGCTGTCCCCACAGGATACGCAGTATTTT
CASGLWLSPQDTQYF
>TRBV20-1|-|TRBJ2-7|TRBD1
TGCAGTGCTAGAACCAGGGGGCTCCCCTACGAGCAGTACTTC
CSARTRGLPYEQYF
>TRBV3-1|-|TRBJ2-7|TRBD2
TGTGCCAGCAGCCGGGGGTCCAGGCCGGGACTAGCGGGAGCAAGAAACGAGCAGTACTTC
CASSRGSRPGLAGARNEQYF
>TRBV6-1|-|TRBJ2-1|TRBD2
TGTGCCAGCAACCAAGAAGCGTCCGGGAGGGGGTCCTACAATGAGCAGTTCTTC
CASNQEASGRGSYNEQFF
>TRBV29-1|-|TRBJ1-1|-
TGCAGCGTTGACAGGAGTGGGACACCCCTTGAAGCTTTCTTT
CSVDRSGTPLEAFF
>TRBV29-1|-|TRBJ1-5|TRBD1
TGCAGCGTCGGGACAGGGTTTCATCAGCCCCAGCATTTT
CSVGTGFHQPQHF
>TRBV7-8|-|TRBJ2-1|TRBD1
TGTGCCAGCAGCTTAGGGACAGGGATCAATGAGCAGTTCTTC
CASSLGTGINEQFF
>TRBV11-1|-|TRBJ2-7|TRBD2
TGTGCCAGCAGCTTGTGGGGACTAGCTGTCGAGCAGTACTTC
CASSLWGLAVEQYF
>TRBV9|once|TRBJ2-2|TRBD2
TGTGCCAGCAGCGCCCCGGGACTAGTGAACACCGGGGAGCTGTTTTTT
CASSAPGLVNTGELFF
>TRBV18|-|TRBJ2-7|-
TGTGCCAGCTCCCTGAGGGACACCCCGGCCTACGAGCAGTACTTC
CASSLRDTPAYEQYF
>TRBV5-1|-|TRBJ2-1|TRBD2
TGCGCCAGCAGCTTGCCACTAGCGGGGTACTACAATGAGCAGTTCTTC
CASSLPLAGYYNEQFF
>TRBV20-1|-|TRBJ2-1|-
TGCAGTGCTAGACTAGACCCGAGCTCCTACAATGAGCAGTTCTTC
CSARLDPSSYNEQFF